The entry below gives a single TCR beta chain sequence along with its context. Its antigen is not yet known. There are no base qualities to consult, and no much larger clone falls within one base. Counted from cysteine to phenylalanine, this CDR3 has 15 amino acids. Only the CDR3 part of the read is kept: 45 bases, read in frame from the first base. V is pared back by 2 bases and J by 7 bases, with 17 bases lying between the germline termini. From the germline V gene, CDR1 is MNHEY and CDR2 is SVGAGI. The source of the sample is a study of shared clonotypes between healthy human individuals (dated by TCRdb to 2020 to 2021). Some background on the complete study: A couple of women and a few men aged 18 to 49 years were included in the cohort. For each donor, CD4 naive and CD4 memory were each run on three plates, CD8 naive on two plates, and CD8 memory on one plate. To estimate repertoire size and how much clonotype sharing occurs between individuals, the study deeply sequenced the blood TCR repertoires of several healthy adults. Different laboratories and diverse techniques were used to prepare libraries and sequence TCR repertoires, to increase sequencing depth and limit assay-specific biases. Each donor's leukapheresis produced roughly between about 0.85 and 10 billion PBMCs.

Here is what the overall study found, with its caveats: Higher generation probabilities were observed for clonotypes shared by all four sorted-subset donors than for non-shared clonotypes. The genetic and exposure-history diversity represented was limited by the small number of donors. When a handful of donors were compared, the shared fraction of clonotypes was 5% to 6.5% for naive CD4, around 4% for naive CD8, 2.3% for memory CD4, and 0.35% to 0.5% for memory CD8. Only blood was sampled, and tissue TCR repertoires likely differ from those in blood. Based on pairwise subsampling, the degree of clonotype sharing among donors was expected to be affected by sequencing depth. Naive subsets generally had larger estimated clonotype richness than memory subsets did. Rarefaction of sorted-subset datasets indicated incomplete sequencing despite the large sequencing depth.

TCR CDR3 regions were amplified from genomic DNA by multiplex PCR using the deep immunoSEQ assay. Extracted genomic DNA from each cell subset was spread evenly across all wells of several immunoSEQ 96-well plates, with each plate serving as a replicate. For sorted subsets, 150 to 250 ng genomic DNA, equal to 30,000 or so T cell genomes, was loaded into each replicate PCR. Purified libraries were quantified with a Qubit 3.0 fluorometer, sized on a Bioanalyzer 2100, and re-quantified with the KAPA Library Quantification kit. Each immunoSEQ 96-well plate was sequenced on its own single-read 150-cycle Illumina NextSeq 550 flow cell. The paper's processing steps were these. The immunoSEQ output contained only junctional sequences without quality scores, so filtering could not match that applied to full-length reads. To assign V/J genes and CDR3, sequences were annotated using PyIR, a Python wrapper for IgBLAST v1.9, with IMGT germline references. Any read was removed if the V/J assignment was weak (E-value above 1e-6), the CDR3 was missing, or the read contained stop codons, out-of-frame junctions, or ambiguous translated residues. V3J clonotypes were defined as sequences sharing the same inferred V gene, J gene, and CDR3 amino acid sequence. Percentage overlap between repertoires was calculated by dividing the number of shared unique clonotypes by the size of the smaller repertoire. Richness of each repertoire was evaluated using RTK rarefaction, the Chao1 estimator, and Recon v2.1 estimates of unobserved clonotypes. Generation probabilities for all TCRbeta clonotypes obtained by the gDNA method from a handful of donors were computed using OLGA. Held by TCRdb, this immuneACCESS table contains in-frame sequences only and omits some clones. Under half of the omission traces to an unresolved V gene where checked; the cause of the rest is unknown. That table is the source of V, J and clone size, and D and trimming were worked out from the DNA. Within this sample are around 690,000 clones, with around 90% of them counted one time only. More than 30% of the sample is held by the ten biggest clonotypes.

The donors were healthy, HIV-negative adults with no recently reported acute infections or vaccinations. Every donor was a Caucasian adult residing in Nashville, Tennessee, USA. The CD8 memory samples were a combination of magnetically selected CD45RO+ cells and CCR7-negative CD45RA+ effector memory (TemRA) cells. Blood was collected by leukapheresis, and PBMCs were isolated by Ficoll-Histopaque density gradient centrifugation and then cryopreserved in liquid nitrogen vapor phase. Analytical flow cytometry was used to check the purity and quantity of every magnetically sorted T cell population. From each sorted fraction, genomic DNA was isolated and quantified by UV absorbance on a Nanodrop 2000c.

The sequence is built from TRBV6-5 and TRBJ2-5; TRBD2 could be the D gene, as 6 bases match. The TCR comes from a man aged 18 to 30 in good health. Some clones in this sample may be carry-over from other donors' samples. Input material: memory CD8+ T cells from PBMCs. The cell subset or site label, as the study defines it: CD45RO+ cells pooled with CCR7-negative TemRA cells. Here is the DNA: TGTGCCAGCAGTTACCCCCCGGAGGGTGTTGCGACCCAGTACTTC. This gives the protein CASSYPPEGVATQYF.